Many counts were recorded for the clone carrying this T cell receptor beta chain. CDR3 length: 14 residues. The V segment lost 5 bases and the J segment 3 bases; nucleotides outside the gene matches: 6. Germline CDR1 reads SEHNR; CDR2 reads FQNEAQ (reference sequence). This sample stems from a study of spatial heterogeneity in lung cancer. Time point noted: sample taken at primary tumor resection. Sequencing covered unsorted whole RNA taken from tumor, nontumor lung or frozen PBMC. TCRdb fed the 5' RACE reads into MiXCR, producing one record per CDR3 protein. The sample consists of some 100,000 distinct CDR3 sequences, approximately 8.6% of them appearing once.

The chain links TRBV7-9 to TRBJ2-5; 7 positions agree with TRBD1. The origin of this receptor is a male donor with early-stage non-small cell lung cancer. The sample here was PBMCs, taken at surgery. Written as DNA, the CDR3 is TGTGCCAGCAGCCTACAGGGGCCAGAAGAGACCCAGTACTTC. Translating gives CASSLQGPEETQYF.